The source of this T cell receptor (beta chain) is a study of blood T cell repertoires in COVID-19. As for the study in general: The origin of the acute and convalescent COVID-19 samples was the United States, Italy and Spain.

Source study methods: Estimation of nucleated cell counts relied on the amplification of reference gene primers. This table comes from immunoSEQ multiplex PCR, and its TCRdb copy is limited to in-frame clones, with some not included. Clonal size and the V and J genes are those of that table, whereas D and trimming came from the DNA. Of 100,000 or so clones listed, around 81% are singletons. The CDR3 sequence is 17 residues long. The V gene end was trimmed by 6 bases and the J gene end by 0 bases; junction bases not matched to a gene: 13. Germline CDR1 is LNHDA and CDR2 is SQIVND (reference sequence).

The rearrangement joins TRBV19 to TRBJ1-2, with 7 bases lining up with TRBD1. The sequence was obtained from a man older than 75 with acute or convalescent COVID-19. The sequencing sample was made of peripheral blood. This CDR3 reads CASSDPGTGTANYGYTF. The CDR3 DNA sequence: TGTGCCAGTAGCGATCCTGGAACAGGGACAGCTAACTATGGCTACACCTTC.